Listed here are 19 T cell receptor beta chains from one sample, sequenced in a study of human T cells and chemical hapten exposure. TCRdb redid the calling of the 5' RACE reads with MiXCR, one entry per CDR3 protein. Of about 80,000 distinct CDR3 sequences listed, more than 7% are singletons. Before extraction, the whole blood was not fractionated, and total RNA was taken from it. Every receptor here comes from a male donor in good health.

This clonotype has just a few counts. CDR3 nucleotide sequence: TGTGCCAGCAGCTTGCCAGGAGCGAACTATTACGAGCAGTACTTC. It translates to CASSLPGANYYEQYF. The J gene is TRBJ2-7, the V gene TRBV5-4, with D hard to call. The CDR3 extends over 15 amino acids. Germline V CDR1 and CDR2: SGHNT, YYREEE (reference sequence). Trimming cost V 1 base and J 4 bases, with 15 bases left between them.

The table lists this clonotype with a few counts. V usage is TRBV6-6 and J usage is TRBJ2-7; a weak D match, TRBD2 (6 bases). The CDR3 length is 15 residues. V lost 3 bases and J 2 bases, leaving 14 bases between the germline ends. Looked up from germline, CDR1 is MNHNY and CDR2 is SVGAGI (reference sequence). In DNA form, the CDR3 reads TGTGCCAGCAGTTATCGGGGACTGAGAGCCTACGAGCAGTACTTC. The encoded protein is CASSYRGLRAYEQYF.

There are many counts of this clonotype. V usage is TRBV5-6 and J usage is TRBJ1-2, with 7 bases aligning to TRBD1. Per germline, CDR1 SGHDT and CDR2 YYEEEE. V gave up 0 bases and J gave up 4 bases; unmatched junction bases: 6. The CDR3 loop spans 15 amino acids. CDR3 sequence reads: CASSLGDRAIYGYTF. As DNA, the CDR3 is TGTGCCAGCAGCTTGGGAGACAGGGCAATCTATGGCTACACCTTC.

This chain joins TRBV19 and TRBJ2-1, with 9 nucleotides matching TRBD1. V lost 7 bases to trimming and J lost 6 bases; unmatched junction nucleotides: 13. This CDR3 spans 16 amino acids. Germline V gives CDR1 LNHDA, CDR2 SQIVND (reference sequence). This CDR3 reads CASKPLDRGAPNEQFF. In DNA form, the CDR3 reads TGTGCCAGTAAACCTTTGGACAGGGGAGCCCCCAATGAGCAGTTCTTC.

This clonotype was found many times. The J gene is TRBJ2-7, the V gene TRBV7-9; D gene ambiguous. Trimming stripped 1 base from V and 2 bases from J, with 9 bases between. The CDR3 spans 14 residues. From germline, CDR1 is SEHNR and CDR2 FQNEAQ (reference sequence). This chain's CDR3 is CASSLVSFPYEQYF. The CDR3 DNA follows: TGTGCCAGCAGCTTAGTCTCTTTCCCCTACGAGCAGTACTTC.

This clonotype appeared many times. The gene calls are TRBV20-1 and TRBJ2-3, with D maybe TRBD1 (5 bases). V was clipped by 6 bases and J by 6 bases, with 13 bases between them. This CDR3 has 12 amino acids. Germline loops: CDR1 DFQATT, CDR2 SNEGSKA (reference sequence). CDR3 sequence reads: CSASKQGDTQYF. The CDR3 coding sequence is TGCAGTGCAAGCAAGCAGGGCGATACGCAGTATTTT.

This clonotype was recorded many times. CDR3: CASSYRDPVGNTEAFF. CDR3 DNA sequence: TGTGCCAGCAGTTACAGGGATCCAGTGGGGAACACTGAAGCTTTCTTT. The chain employs TRBV6-5 and TRBJ1-1, with D unclear. Germline CDR1 MNHEY, CDR2 SVGAGI. V lost 2 bases, J lost 1 base, and 14 bases lay in between. The CDR3 covers 16 residues.

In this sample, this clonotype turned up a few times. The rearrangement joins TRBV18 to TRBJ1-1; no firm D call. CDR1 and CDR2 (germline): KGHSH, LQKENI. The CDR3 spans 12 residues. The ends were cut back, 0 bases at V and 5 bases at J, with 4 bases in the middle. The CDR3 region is CASSPPRTEAFF. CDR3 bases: TGTGCCAGCTCACCACCGCGGACTGAAGCTTTCTTT.

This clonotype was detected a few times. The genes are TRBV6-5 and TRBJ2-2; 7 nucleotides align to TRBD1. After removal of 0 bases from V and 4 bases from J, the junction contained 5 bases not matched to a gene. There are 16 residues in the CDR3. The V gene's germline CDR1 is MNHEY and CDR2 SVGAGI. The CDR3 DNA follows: TGTGCCAGCAGTTACTCACAGGGGATTTCCACCGGGGAGCTGTTTTTT. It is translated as CASSYSQGISTGELFF.

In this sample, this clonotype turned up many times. The CDR3 DNA reads TGCAGTGCTAGAATTTCGGACGGGAATGAAGCTTTCTTT. Translation gives CSARISDGNEAFF. This sequence joins TRBV20-1 and TRBJ1-1, with D unclear. CDR1 DFQATT and CDR2 SNEGSKA come from the germline V gene (reference sequence). This CDR3 spans 13 amino acids. The germline V and J ends were trimmed by 2 bases and 7 bases, with 14 bases remaining between them.

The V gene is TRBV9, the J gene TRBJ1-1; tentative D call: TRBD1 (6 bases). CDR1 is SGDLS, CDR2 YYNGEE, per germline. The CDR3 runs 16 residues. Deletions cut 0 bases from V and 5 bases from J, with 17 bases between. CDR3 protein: CASSVATGSRGTEAFF. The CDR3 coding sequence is TGTGCCAGCAGCGTAGCTACAGGGTCACGGGGTACTGAAGCTTTCTTT.

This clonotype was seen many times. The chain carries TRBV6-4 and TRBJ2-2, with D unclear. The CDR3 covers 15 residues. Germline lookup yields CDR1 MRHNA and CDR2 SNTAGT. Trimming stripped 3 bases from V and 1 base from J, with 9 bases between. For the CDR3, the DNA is TGTGCCAGCAGTGAGAACGCAGGGAACACCGGGGAGCTGTTTTTT. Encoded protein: CASSENAGNTGELFF.

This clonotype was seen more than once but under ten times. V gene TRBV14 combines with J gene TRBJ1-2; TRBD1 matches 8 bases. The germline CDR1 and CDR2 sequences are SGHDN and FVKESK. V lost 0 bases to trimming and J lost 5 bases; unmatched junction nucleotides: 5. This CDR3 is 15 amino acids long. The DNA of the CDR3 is TGTGCCAGCAGCCAAGACAGGGGGCCGGGGTATGGCTACACCTTC. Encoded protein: CASSQDRGPGYGYTF.

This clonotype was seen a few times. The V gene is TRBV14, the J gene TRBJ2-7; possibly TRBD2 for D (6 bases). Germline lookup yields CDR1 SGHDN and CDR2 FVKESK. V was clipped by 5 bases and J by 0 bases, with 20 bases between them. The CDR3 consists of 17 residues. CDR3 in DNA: TGTGCCAGCAGCGAAAGACATGGGAGGCGGAGCTCCTACGAGCAGTACTTC. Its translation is CASSERHGRRSSYEQYF.

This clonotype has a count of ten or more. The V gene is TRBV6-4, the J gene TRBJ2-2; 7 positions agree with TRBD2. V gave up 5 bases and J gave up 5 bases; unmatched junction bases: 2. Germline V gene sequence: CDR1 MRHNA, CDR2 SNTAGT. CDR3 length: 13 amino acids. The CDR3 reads CASSTSVTGELFF. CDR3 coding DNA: TGTGCCAGCAGTACTAGCGTGACCGGGGAGCTGTTTTTT.

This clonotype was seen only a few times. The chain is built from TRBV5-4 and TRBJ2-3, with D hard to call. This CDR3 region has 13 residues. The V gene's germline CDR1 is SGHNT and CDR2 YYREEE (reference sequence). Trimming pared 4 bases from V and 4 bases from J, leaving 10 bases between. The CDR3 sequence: CASSPSVADTQYF. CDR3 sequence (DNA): TGTGCCAGCAGCCCGTCCGTAGCAGATACGCAGTATTTT.

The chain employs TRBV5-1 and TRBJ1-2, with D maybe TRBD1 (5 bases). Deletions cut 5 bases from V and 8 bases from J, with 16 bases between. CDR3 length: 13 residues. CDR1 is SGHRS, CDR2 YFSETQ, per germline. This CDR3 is CASRNGGQQGYTF. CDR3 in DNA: TGCGCCAGCAGGAACGGAGGACAACAGGGCTACACCTTC.

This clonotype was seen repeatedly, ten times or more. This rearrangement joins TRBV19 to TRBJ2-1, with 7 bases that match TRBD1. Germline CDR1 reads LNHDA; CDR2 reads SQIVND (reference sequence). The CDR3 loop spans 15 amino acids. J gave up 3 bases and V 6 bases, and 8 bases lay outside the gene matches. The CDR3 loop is CASRNRTGVYNEQFF. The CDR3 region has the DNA TGTGCCAGTAGAAATAGAACAGGGGTCTACAATGAGCAGTTCTTC.

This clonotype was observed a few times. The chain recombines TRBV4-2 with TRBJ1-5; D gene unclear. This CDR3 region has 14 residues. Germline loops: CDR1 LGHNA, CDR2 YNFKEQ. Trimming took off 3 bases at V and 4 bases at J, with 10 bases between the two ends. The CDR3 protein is CASSQGMENQPQHF. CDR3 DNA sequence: TGTGCCAGCAGCCAGGGAATGGAAAATCAGCCCCAGCATTTT.